A single sample is the source of the 18 T cell receptor beta chains below, sequenced in a study of T cells after yellow fever vaccination. TCRdb re-called the 5' RACE reads through MiXCR, storing one row per CDR3 protein. The sample comprises 320,000 or so distinct CDR3 sequences, 8% to 9.5% of which are singletons, and 15% to 20% rests with the top ten. Source: PBMCs, taken around 45 days after the first yellow fever vaccination. Receptors were obtained from a young man who received the YFV17D yellow fever vaccine.

This clonotype appeared a few times. The rearrangement joins TRBV12-3 or TRBV12-4 to TRBJ1-2; 7 bases agree with TRBD1. V was pared by 5 bases and J by 7 bases, with 10 bases of the junction left unmatched. The CDR3 length is 14 residues. CDR3 sequence reads: CASSPDREYFGYTF. The CDR3, as DNA: TGTGCCAGCAGTCCCGACAGGGAGTATTTTGGCTACACCTTC.

This chain uses TRBV12-3 or TRBV12-4 with TRBJ2-5; D is possibly TRBD1 (7 bases). Trimming shortened V by 8 bases and J by 5 bases, and 21 bases separated the two germline ends. This CDR3 contains 15 residues. The CDR3 region is CASRKLEGAGETQYF. Written as DNA, the CDR3 is TGTGCCAGCCGGAAGTTGGAGGGGGCCGGGGAGACCCAGTACTTC.

This clonotype was seen a handful of times. This chain connects TRBV18 to TRBJ2-1; 9 bases match TRBD2. CDR3 length: 14 amino acids. Per germline, CDR1 KGHSH and CDR2 LQKENI. V gave up 2 bases and J gave up 7 bases; unmatched junction bases: 3. CDR3 sequence (DNA): TGTGCCAGCTCACCAGGGACTAGCTCTAATGAGCAGTTCTTC. It codes for CASSPGTSSNEQFF.

This clonotype was picked up many times. V usage is TRBV6-5 and J usage is TRBJ2-1; TRBD2 matches at 12 bases. V lost 0 bases to trimming and J lost 8 bases; unmatched junction nucleotides: 2. Germline-derived CDR1 and CDR2 are MNHEY and SVGAGI. The CDR3 extends over 15 amino acids. The CDR3 sequence: CASSYSRLAGDEQFF. In DNA form, the CDR3 reads TGTGCCAGCAGTTACTCGAGACTAGCGGGGGATGAGCAGTTCTTC.

In its sample, this clonotype was seen a few times. This chain connects TRBV7-2 to TRBJ1-2; D is uncertain. This CDR3 has 12 residues. CDR1 is SGHTA and CDR2 is FQGNSA in the germline V gene. Trimming stripped 3 bases from V and 8 bases from J, with 10 bases between. The CDR3 region has the DNA TGTGCCAGCAGCTTTTCCCAGAACGGCTACACCTTC. This translates into CASSFSQNGYTF. The full variable domain, its missing parts supplied by reference TRBV7-2 and TRBJ1-2, is GAGVSQSPSNKVTEKGKDVELRCDPISGHTALYWYRQSLGQGLEFLIYFQGNSAPDKSGLPSDRFSAERTGGSVSTLTIQRTQQEDSAVYLCASSFSQNGYTFGSGTRLTVV.

This clonotype was counted only a few times. The rearrangement joins TRBV6-1 to TRBJ2-2; D uncertain. The V and J ends lost 10 bases and 2 bases respectively, with 8 bases between them. The germline gives CDR1 MNHNS, CDR2 SASEGT. The CDR3 runs to 12 residues. DNA for the CDR3: TGTGCCACCCCGAGAAACACCGGGGAGCTGTTTTTT. It codes for CATPRNTGELFF.

This sequence joins TRBV7-2 and TRBJ2-4; D gene ambiguous. With 1 base removed from V and 0 bases from J, the gap between germline ends came to 4 bases. The CDR3 is 14 residues long. In germline, CDR1 is SGHTA, CDR2 FQGNSA. The CDR3 nucleotides are TGTGCCAGCAGCTTAGACATAGCCAAAAACATTCAGTACTTC. It is translated as CASSLDIAKNIQYF.

This clonotype was recorded many times. The J gene is TRBJ2-5, the V gene TRBV3-1, with TRBD2 matching over 11 bases. Germline assignment: CDR1 LGHDT and CDR2 YNNKEL (reference sequence). V lost 5 bases, J lost 4 bases, and 9 bases stayed unmatched. CDR3 size: 16 residues. CDR3 sequence reads: CASSEGLAGRRETQYF. Here the CDR3 DNA reads TGTGCCAGCAGCGAAGGACTAGCGGGCCGACGAGAGACCCAGTACTTC.

In its sample, this clonotype was seen a few times. The V and J genes are TRBV10-3 and TRBJ2-5, with 8 bases identical to TRBD2. The V gene end was trimmed by 5 bases and the J gene end by 0 bases; junction bases not matched to a gene: 5. CDR3 length equals 15 residues. Germline V gene data show CDR1 as ENHRY and CDR2 as SYGVKD. The CDR3 nucleotides are TGTGCCATCAGTCAAAGCGGGGGCAACCAAGAGACCCAGTACTTC. This sequence encodes CAISQSGGNQETQYF.

This sequence joins TRBV14 and TRBJ1-1, with 8 bases matching TRBD1. The J segment lost 5 bases and the V segment lost 4 bases, leaving 6 bases of the junction unmatched. This CDR3 comprises 14 residues. Germline V lookup: CDR1 SGHDN, CDR2 FVKESK. CDR3 coding DNA: TGTGCCAGCAGCCCCCGGACAGGGTTAACTGAAGCTTTCTTT. Encoded protein: CASSPRTGLTEAFF.

This clonotype was observed a few times. The chain joins TRBV11-2 to TRBJ2-2; tentatively, D is TRBD1 (6 bases). The V gene's germline CDR1 is SGHAT and CDR2 FQNNGV. CDR3 length: 14 amino acids. V was cut by 10 bases and J by 3 bases, with 15 bases left in between. CDR3 sequence reads: CATRTGSDTGELFF. The CDR3 DNA is TGTGCCACCCGAACAGGGTCCGACACCGGGGAGCTGTTTTTT.

The rearrangement links TRBV12-3 or TRBV12-4 to TRBJ2-7; 8 nucleotides match TRBD1. The CDR3 consists of 15 residues. The V and J ends lost 6 bases and 7 bases, in that order; junction bases with no gene match: 14. The CDR3 sequence: CASRPRTGPPQEQYF. The DNA for the CDR3 is TGTGCCAGCAGACCCAGGACAGGGCCCCCTCAAGAGCAGTACTTC.

This clonotype was recorded a few times. The chain joins TRBV6-2 or TRBV6-3 to TRBJ2-6; D gene ambiguous. CDR3 length equals 11 residues. Trimming cost V 6 bases and J 10 bases, with 7 bases left between them. The germline gives CDR1 MNHEY, CDR2 SVGEGT. The CDR3 region has the DNA TGTGCCAGCAGAACGGCTAACGTCCTGACTTTC. It yields the protein CASRTANVLTF.

This clonotype was observed a handful of times. The genes are TRBV12-3 or TRBV12-4 and TRBJ1-2; TRBD1 matches 9 bases. With V trimmed by 7 bases and J by 4 bases, 7 bases remained unmatched. This CDR3 contains 14 residues. This CDR3 is CASTGDRDSYGYTF. As DNA, the CDR3 is TGTGCCAGCACCGGGGACAGGGACAGCTATGGCTACACCTTC.

Only a few counts were recorded for this clonotype. The rearrangement uses TRBV5-1 and TRBJ2-5; 11 nucleotides agree with TRBD2. V shed 7 bases and J 5 bases; nucleotides not matched to a gene: 19. This CDR3 is built from 18 residues. Germline-derived CDR1 and CDR2 are SGHRS and YFSETQ. The DNA for the CDR3 is TGCGCCAGCGGCCCCCTAGCGGGGGGCCCCGGGGACGATGAGACCCAGTACTTC. Translated, it gives CASGPLAGGPGDDETQYF.

This chain uses TRBV27 with TRBJ1-2; a possible D gene is TRBD1 (5 bases). The CDR3 extends over 15 amino acids. Germline loops: CDR1 MNHEY, CDR2 SMNVEV (reference sequence). Trimming pared 3 bases from V and 5 bases from J, leaving 16 bases between. In DNA, the CDR3 is TGTGCCAGCAGTTTGGTGGGGCCCGGGTTTTATGGCTACACCTTC. This encodes CASSLVGPGFYGYTF.

This clonotype was detected a few times. This chain links TRBV4-1 with TRBJ1-3; D is uncertain. Germline V lookup: CDR1 MGHRA, CDR2 YSYEKL. The CDR3 extends over 12 amino acids. V shed 5 bases and J shed 3 bases, with 5 bases lying between them. CDR3 coding DNA: TGCGCCAGCAGCAAGAGTGGAAACACCATATATTTT. Its protein product is CASSKSGNTIYF.

The chain recombines TRBV6-2 or TRBV6-3 with TRBJ1-6, with 7 bases identical to TRBD1. Trimming at V came to 7 bases and at J to 5 bases, leaving 14 bases not matched to a gene. Germline V lookup: CDR1 MNHEY, CDR2 SVGEGT. The CDR3 consists of 17 residues. CDR3 loop: CASITPRPGQNNSPLHF. The CDR3 DNA reads as TGTGCCAGCATCACCCCTCGACCGGGACAGAATAATTCACCCCTCCACTTT.